A selection of T cell receptor beta chains follows, all from one sample in a study of T cell responses to AZD1222 COVID-19 vaccine. The data were produced by immunoSEQ multiplex PCR, yet TCRdb's version contains in-frame clones alone and is incomplete. The sample lists approximately 50,000 clones, around 88% occurring once. The sample here was peripheral blood, taken 28 days after the second AZD1222 dose. These receptors all stem from an adult who received the AZD1222 COVID-19 vaccine. The CDR3 runs from the conserved cysteine through the conserved F or W. D genes are given only for firm matches. Clone size, where shown, is once, few, many, or a class for clones that have expanded.

>13|TRBV5-1|-|TRBJ1-1|TRBD1
TGCGCCAGCAGCCAAATGGGACAGGGTGAAGCTTTCTTT
CASSQMGQGEAFF
>13|TRBV5-1|-|TRBJ1-4|-
TGCGCCAGCAGCTCGGACATGGGAGAAAAACTGTTTTTT
CASSSDMGEKLFF
>13|TRBV5-1|-|TRBJ1-2|-
TGCGCCAGCAGCCCCCAGGCTAACTATGGCTACACCTTC
CASSPQANYGYTF
>18|TRBV10-3|-|TRBJ2-1|TRBD2
TGTGCCATCAGTGAGTCGTCGGCTAGCGGGGGCCTACGGAATGAGCAGTTCTTC
CAISESSASGGLRNEQFF
>16|TRBV7-9|-|TRBJ2-1|TRBD2
TGTGCCAGCAGCTTAGCTGCCGGGAGGGGCGGCAATGAGCAGTTCTTC
CASSLAAGRGGNEQFF
>17|TRBV18|-|TRBJ2-3|TRBD1
TGTGCCAGCTCACCATCCCCGGACAGGATGCTCAAAGATACGCAGTATTTT
CASSPSPDRMLKDTQYF
>13|TRBV28|-|TRBJ2-7|-
TGTGCCAGTTGCCTCGGCGACGGGTACGAGCAGTACTTC
CASCLGDGYEQYF
>14|TRBV4-1|-|TRBJ1-2|-
TGCGCCAGCAGCCAACCAACAGGCGCCTATGGCTACACCTTC
CASSQPTGAYGYTF
>14|TRBV15|once|TRBJ1-4|TRBD1
TGTGCCACCAGCAGAGGACAGGGTGCCGAAAAACTGTTTTTT
CATSRGQGAEKLFF
>14|TRBV19|-|TRBJ1-1|-
TGTGCCAGTATGCAAGGGTCGGCGAACACTGAAGCTTTCTTT
CASMQGSANTEAFF
>15|TRBV9|-|TRBJ2-3|TRBD2
TGTGCCAGCAGGGAAGGACTAGCGCCCGAGCATACGCAGTATTTT
CASREGLAPEHTQYF
>14|TRBV6-6|-|TRBJ1-1|-
TGTGCCAGCAGAACCTGGACGGGGAACACTGAAGCTTTCTTT
CASRTWTGNTEAFF
>17|TRBV4-2|-|TRBJ2-7|TRBD2
TGTGCCAGCAGCTTAGGACTAGCTTCGGGTTCAAGCTACGAGCAGTACTTC
CASSLGLASGSSYEQYF
>17|TRBV10-3|-|TRBJ2-6|-
TGTGCCATCAGTGAGTCCGGTGGGGGGCCCGGGGCCAACGTCCTGACTTTC
CAISESGGGPGANVLTF
>15|TRBV5-1|-|TRBJ2-5|TRBD1
TGCGCCAGCAGCTTGCTGTGGGGACAGGGAGAGACCCAGTACTTC
CASSLLWGQGETQYF
>16|TRBV5-1|-|TRBJ1-6|-
TGCGCCAGCAGCGAGGCAGGGGTGCCCTTTAATTCACCCCTCCACTTT
CASSEAGVPFNSPLHF
>15|TRBV4-1|-|TRBJ2-7|TRBD2
TGCGCCAGCAGCCAAGAGAAGCGGGAGGAATACGAGCAGTACTTC
CASSQEKREEYEQYF
>13|TRBV27|-|TRBJ1-4|-
TGTGCCAGCTCGTGGAGTCTTAATGAAAAACTGTTTTTT
CASSWSLNEKLFF
>15|TRBV5-4|-|TRBJ1-2|-
TGTGCCAGCAGCTTGGGCAGATCAGAAGACTATGGCTACACCTTC
CASSLGRSEDYGYTF
>17|TRBV7-8|-|TRBJ1-5|TRBD1
TGTGCCAGCAGCTCGGGACAGGTGCTGCATAGCAATCAGCCCCAGCATTTT
CASSSGQVLHSNQPQHF
>14|TRBV5-1|-|TRBJ1-2|-
TGCGCCAGCAGCTTGGAGTGGGGCAACTATGGCTACACCTTC
CASSLEWGNYGYTF
>15|TRBV7-6|few|TRBJ2-1|TRBD2
TGTGCCAGCAGCCCTAGCGGGGGGGCCTACAATGAGCAGTTCTTC
CASSPSGGAYNEQFF
>12|TRBV7-3|-|TRBJ2-1|-
TGTGCCAGCAGCTTAACTAGCAATGAGCAGTTCTTC
CASSLTSNEQFF
>12|TRBV2|-|TRBJ1-2|-
TGTGCCAGCAGGGGGGGTTCGTATGGCTACACCTTC
CASRGGSYGYTF
>14|TRBV5-1|few|TRBJ2-7|TRBD1
TGCGCCAGCAGCTGGACAGGGGGCCGGTACGAGCAGTACTTC
CASSWTGGRYEQYF
>15|TRBV2|-|TRBJ2-1|-
TGTGCCAGCAGTGAGGGACTTCCTACCTACAATGAGCAGTTCTTC
CASSEGLPTYNEQFF
>13|TRBV4-3|-|TRBJ1-1|-
TGCGCCAGCAGCCAAGTTCGGGGCACTGAAGCTTTCTTT
CASSQVRGTEAFF
>15|TRBV6-5|-|TRBJ2-7|TRBD2
TGTGCCAGCAGTTCGAGTGGAGCGGGAGGGAGCGAGCAGTACTTC
CASSSSGAGGSEQYF
>15|TRBV7-8|-|TRBJ1-2|TRBD1
TGTGCCAGCAGCTTAGAGGGGACAGGGGGCTATGGCTACACCTTC
CASSLEGTGGYGYTF
>13|TRBV29-1|-|TRBJ1-6|-
TGCAGCGGACGGACAGACGATAATTCACCCCTCCACTTT
CSGRTDDNSPLHF
>13|TRBV5-5|-|TRBJ2-3|-
TGTGCCAGCAGCTCAGGGGAGACAGATACGCAGTATTTT
CASSSGETDTQYF
>15|TRBV28|-|TRBJ2-5|TRBD2
TGTGCCAGCAGTTTGTGGGAGGGCAGAAAAGAGACCCAGTACTTC
CASSLWEGRKETQYF
>19|TRBV6-2/TRBV6-3|-|TRBJ1-5|-
TGTGCCAGCAGTTACTCGATGCCACCCAGGGGAGATAGCAATCAGCCCCAGCATTTT
CASSYSMPPRGDSNQPQHF
>14|TRBV4-2|-|TRBJ1-1|TRBD1
TGTGCCAGCAGCCGGGGGACAGGGTACTCTGAAGCTTTCTTT
CASSRGTGYSEAFF
>15|TRBV7-2|-|TRBJ1-5|-
TGTGCCAGCAGCACAGGGTCCGGGTCGAATCAGCCCCAGCATTTT
CASSTGSGSNQPQHF
>12|TRBV29-1|-|TRBJ1-1|-
TGCAGCCTTAGACCTCTAAGGGCTGAAGCTTTCTTT
CSLRPLRAEAFF
>15|TRBV27|once|TRBJ1-3|-
TGTGCCAGCAGTTTAAAATTAGGGGCTGGAAACACCATATATTTT
CASSLKLGAGNTIYF
>16|TRBV4-3|-|TRBJ1-4|TRBD1
TGCGCCAGCAGCCATCGAGGACAGGGAAGAAAAGAAAAACTGTTTTTT
CASSHRGQGRKEKLFF
>15|TRBV28|-|TRBJ2-5|-
TGTGCCAGCAGTACCGCCCTAGGGGCCCGAGAGACCCAGTACTTC
CASSTALGARETQYF
>14|TRBV7-9|-|TRBJ2-1|-
TGTGCCAGCAGCTTTTCCGTAGCAAGCAATGAGCAGTTCTTC
CASSFSVASNEQFF
>13|TRBV27|-|TRBJ1-3|-
TGTGCCAGCAGTTCAGGACAGGGAAACACCATATATTTT
CASSSGQGNTIYF
>18|TRBV19|-|TRBJ1-2|TRBD1
TGTGCCAGTACCTCCATGGGGGCATTCGGGGGACAGAACTATGGCTACACCTTC
CASTSMGAFGGQNYGYTF
>18|TRBV24-1|once|TRBJ2-2|-
TGTGCCACCAGTGATTTGCTGCGGGACGGAGCGAACACCGGGGAGCTGTTTTTT
CATSDLLRDGANTGELFF
>12|TRBV6-2/TRBV6-3|-|TRBJ2-7|TRBD2
TGTGCCAGCGGCCCGGGGGGGCGCGAGCAGTACTTC
CASGPGGREQYF
>15|TRBV28|-|TRBJ2-5|-
TGTGCCAGCAGTTTCGTTAATATTGCCCAAGAGACCCAGTACTTC
CASSFVNIAQETQYF
>14|TRBV24-1|-|TRBJ2-7|-
TGTGCCACCAGTGAGAGGGACCCACCTTACGAGCAGTACTTC
CATSERDPPYEQYF
>15|TRBV5-4|-|TRBJ1-2|-
TGTGCCAGCAGCGTGGGGCGAGGATCGAACTATGGCTACACCTTC
CASSVGRGSNYGYTF
>14|TRBV2|-|TRBJ2-7|TRBD1
TGTGCCAGCAGGGGGGACAGGGGGTGGTACGAGCAGTACTTC
CASRGDRGWYEQYF
>17|TRBV23-1|once|TRBJ1-5|-
TGCGCCAGCAGTCCCCAAGACATGATTTGGGGGAATCAGCCCCAGCATTTT
CASSPQDMIWGNQPQHF
>14|TRBV6-5|-|TRBJ2-7|-
TGTGCCAGCAGCCGGGACGCTGTGACCTACGAGCAGTACTTC
CASSRDAVTYEQYF
>15|TRBV5-5|-|TRBJ1-4|-
TGTGCCAGCAGCTTGTTTTGGACATCCGGAGGGGAACTGTTTTTT
CASSLFWTSGGELFF
>15|TRBV5-1|-|TRBJ1-5|TRBD1
TGCGCCAGCAGCTGGTCGGGACAGCAGGACCAGCCCCAGCATTTT
CASSWSGQQDQPQHF